Reported below is one T cell receptor beta chain. The V gene's germline CDR1 is PRHDT and CDR2 FYEKMQ (reference sequence). This CDR3 has 14 amino acids. V was pared by 4 bases and J by 3 bases, with 4 bases of the junction left unmatched. Random hexamers were used to reverse transcribe about 0.5 to 1 ug of RNA. TCRdb recomputed calls from the immunoSEQ multiplex PCR reads with MiXCR, one row per CDR3 protein. Among some 260,000 distinct CDR3 sequences listed, about 85% were seen once. These data belong to a study of CD8 T cells in Susac syndrome. The chain joins TRBV13 to TRBJ2-7; 9 bases are shared with TRBD1. The sample comprised CD8+ T cells from PBMCs. The sequence derives from a human donor with multiple sclerosis. As DNA, the CDR3 is TGTGCCAGCAGCTCCGGGACAGGGCACTACGAGCAGTACTTC. Protein sequence: CASSSGTGHYEQYF.